The entry below gives a single T cell receptor (beta chain) sequence along with its context. Its antigen remains undetermined. Given a much more abundant clone one base away, this may be a read error. The TCR beta CDR3 regions were amplified from RNA transcripts. For the first round of RT-PCR on the TCR CDR3, the HTBI primer set was used together with the Qiagen OneStep RT-PCR kit. The libraries were constructed in a second round of multiplex PCR and then size-selected and purified. Libraries were sequenced paired-end with 100 bp reads on an Illumina HiSeq2000. The authors' analysis ran thus. SOAPnuke was used to process the raw data, with reads discarded if the reads contained adapters or uncalled bases, had a mean Phred below 15, or lacked an exact constant-primer or identifier match. COPE v1.2.5 was used to merge high-quality paired reads, and clonotypes were defined as unique nucleotide sequences. MiTCR v1.1 was used to align the clonotypes against IMGT TRBV, TRBD and TRBJ reference segments. The analysis included only V-J combinations with a frequency above 0.0001, which together covered roughly 99% of the repertoires. The TCS score was defined as the ratio of F50 (clonal expansion) to E x V (chaos), calculated using BLOSUM62-based TCRdist between CDR3 peptides within each V-J. Welch's t-statistics and random forest reduced several hundred V-J features to under 15, which were used in a naive Bayes classifier (R e1071). TCRdb applied fastp at Q25 and MiXCR to the public reads, then kept only in-frame beta chains. Rows merge per CDR3 protein into single entries with the most common DNA and genes. The V and J calls follow TCRdb's processing rather than the paper's. This sample lists approximately 300,000 distinct CDR3 sequences; roughly 18% were detected once. Just under 40% of the sample goes to the ten largest clones.

Moderately to severely active disease, a Clinical Activity Score of at least 3, a NOSPECS grade of at least 4, and a duration under 3 months were present in ophthalmopathy patients. Exclusion was applied to patients with uncontrolled infections, other autoimmune diseases, pregnancy or lactation. Diagnoses were based on clinical symptoms, serum thyroxine and TRAb, thyroid ultrasound and orbital computed tomography. Ficoll-Paque density gradient centrifugation was used to isolate PBMCs from approximately 11 ml of fresh peripheral blood. Trizol reagent was used to extract total RNA, and RNA quality was then checked on an Agilent 2100 Bioanalyzer. This sample was included in a study of T cells in Graves' hyperthyroidism and ophthalmopathy (dated by TCRdb to the late 2010s). General notes on the study: Peripheral blood samples were taken at the time of initial diagnosis, prior to any treatment. TCR V-J signatures able to tell the groups apart were searched for in a discovery cohort of 100 or so patients, of whom fewer than 45 had Graves' ophthalmopathy and about 60 had stable Graves' hyperthyroidism. Prospective prediction of ophthalmopathy was tested in an independent validation cohort of about 19 hyperthyroidism patients and 15 to 17 patients who later progressed to ophthalmopathy. The 100 discovery patients were divided at random into training and test sets in a 7:3 ratio. The study also compared thyroid tissue and blood T-cell repertoires from 5 to 7 Graves' hyperthyroidism patients. After blood sampling, hyperthyroidism patients were treated with methimazole at a starting dose of 30 mg daily, and ophthalmopathy patients were treated with high-dose intravenous methylprednisolone. The paper describes TCR Vbeta CDR3 sequencing of fewer than 150 peripheral blood samples, made up of about 41 ophthalmopathy patients, more than 70 hyperthyroidism patients and roughly 17 progressor patients.

The CDR3, cysteine through phenylalanine, is 14 amino acids long. Only the CDR3 region is kept as DNA, spanning 42 bases read in frame from base 1. Reading the germline V gene gives CDR1 MNHEY and CDR2 SVGEGT. Study-level results and caveats: Sample size was not statistically predetermined, and investigators were not blinded to group allocation. In validation, the model predicted progression to ophthalmopathy with roughly 70% sensitivity and around 72% specificity, a median of 6.5 months before onset. Most expanded thyroid clonotypes (frequency above 0.001) were also detected in blood, a finding suggesting that blood repertoires may reflect thyroid immune responses. A model built on a 13 V-J signature distinguished ophthalmopathy from stable hyperthyroidism, reaching roughly 88% sensitivity and 81.08% specificity in cross-validation and 80%/75% in testing.

The chain is made from TRBV6-2 or TRBV6-3 and TRBJ2-7; TRBD1 agrees with 7 junctional bases. The receptor comes from a man between 50 and 59 years old with Graves' ophthalmopathy. Sequencing used blood. The DNA is as follows: TGTGCCAGCAGTCGGACAGGCTTATCCTACGAGCAGCACTTC. It translates to CASSRTGLSYEQHF.